The rows below give T cell receptor beta chains drawn from one sample of a study of shared clonotypes between healthy human individuals. Data came from immunoSEQ multiplex PCR; TCRdb stores just in-frame clones and leaves some out. The sample contains over 700,000 clones, approximately 77% of which appear only once. Sequencing input: memory CD4+ T cells sorted from blood. The receptors derive from a woman aged 25 to 45 in good health. Each CDR3 is given with its conserved first and last residue. Rows give clone size only sometimes, using once, few, many, or a class for an expanded clone.

clone_size | j_call | v_call | cdr3_aa
. | TRBJ2-3 | TRBV7-2 | CASSPGLLGYTDTQYF
. | TRBJ1-1 | TRBV28 | CASSTDRVGAFF
many | TRBJ1-5 | TRBV19 | CASSPGRHSNQPQHF
. | TRBJ1-2 | TRBV4-2 | CASSPTGGGNYGYTF
many | TRBJ2-5 | TRBV16 | CASSQSEETQYF
. | TRBJ2-7 | TRBV2 | CASSGTSGRVTSYEQYF
. | TRBJ2-1 | TRBV29-1 | CSVEDQWTSGYNEQFF
. | TRBJ1-2 | TRBV18 | CASSVTQGYGYTF
few | TRBJ2-7 | TRBV6-1 | CASSEAARGYEQYF
. | TRBJ1-4 | TRBV18 | CASSPPGTGNEKLFF
. | TRBJ2-7 | TRBV4-1 | CASSPMASGGYEQYF
. | TRBJ2-3 | TRBV10-3 | CAISLTLVGLAGRSTDTQYF
. | TRBJ2-3 | TRBV15 | CATSPHGLAGVSQGGDTQYF
. | TRBJ2-3 | TRBV7-6 | CASSPHPATSGTDTQYF
. | TRBJ2-2 | TRBV4-2 | CASSQIQVSTGELFF
. | TRBJ2-1 | TRBV7-2 | CASSLPTGGPSSYNEQFF
. | TRBJ1-1 | TRBV11-2 | CASSPLFGGVDTEAFF